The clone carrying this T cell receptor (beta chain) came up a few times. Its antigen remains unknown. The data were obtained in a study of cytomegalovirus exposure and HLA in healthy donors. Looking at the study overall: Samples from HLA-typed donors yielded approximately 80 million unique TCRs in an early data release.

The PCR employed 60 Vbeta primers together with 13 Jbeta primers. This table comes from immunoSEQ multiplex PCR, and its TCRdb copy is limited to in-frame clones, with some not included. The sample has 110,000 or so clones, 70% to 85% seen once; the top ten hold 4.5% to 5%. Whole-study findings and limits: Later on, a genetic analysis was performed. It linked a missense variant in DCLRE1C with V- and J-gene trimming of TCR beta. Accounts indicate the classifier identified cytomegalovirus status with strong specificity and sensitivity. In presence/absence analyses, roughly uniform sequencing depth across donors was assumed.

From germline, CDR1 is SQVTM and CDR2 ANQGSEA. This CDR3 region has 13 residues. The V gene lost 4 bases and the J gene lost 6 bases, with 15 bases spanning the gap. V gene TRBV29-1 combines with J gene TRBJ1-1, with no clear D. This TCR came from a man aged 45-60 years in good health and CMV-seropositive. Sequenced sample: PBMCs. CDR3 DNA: TGCAGCGTTGTCCACGTGGTAGCCGCTGAAGCTTTCTTT. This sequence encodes CSVVHVVAAEAFF.